The 22 T cell receptor beta chains presented below share a single source sample, sequenced in a study of T cell responses to AZD1222 COVID-19 vaccine. The data were produced by immunoSEQ multiplex PCR, yet TCRdb's version contains in-frame clones alone and is incomplete. The table records about 140,000 clones, around 90% of them present only once. The material was peripheral blood, obtained on day 0 of AZD1222 vaccination. Receptors were obtained from an adult in good health.

The chain links TRBV11-3 to TRBJ2-7; TRBD1 might be the D (6 bases). V gave up 1 base and J gave up 4 bases, with 14 bases separating them. Per germline, CDR1 SGHNT and CDR2 YENEEA. There are 15 residues in the CDR3. The CDR3 sequence: CASSLATGTPYEQYF. CDR3 coding DNA: TGTGCCAGCAGCTTAGCTACCGGGACACCTTACGAGCAGTACTTC.

The genes are TRBV7-9 and TRBJ2-7, with 12 bases that match TRBD2. Losses at the gene ends were 4 bases for V and 0 bases for J; bases not matched to a gene: 4. This CDR3 is built from 16 residues. Germline CDR1 is SEHNR and CDR2 is FQNEAQ (reference sequence). The CDR3 sequence is CASSSSSGRASYEQYF. The DNA of the CDR3 is TGTGCCAGCAGCTCGTCTAGCGGGAGGGCCTCCTACGAGCAGTACTTC.

V gene TRBV3-1 (or the pseudogene TRBV3-2) combines with J gene TRBJ1-6, with TRBD1 matching over 8 bases. V shed 4 bases, J shed 9 bases, and the junction held 8 bases outside the gene matches. Per the germline V gene, CDR1 is LGHDT and CDR2 is YNNKEL (reference sequence). CDR3 size: 15 residues. Here the CDR3 reads CASSLGQGNSSPLHF. The CDR3 bases are TGTGCCAGCAGCCTCGGACAGGGTAACAGTTCACCCCTCCACTTT.

This chain links TRBV7-2 with TRBJ2-5, with 15 positions matching TRBD2. The CDR3 covers 18 residues. With 6 bases clipped from V and 2 bases from J, the junction kept 10 bases outside the gene matches. Germline CDR1 reads SGHTA; CDR2 reads FQGNSA. CDR3 in DNA: TGTGCCAGCAGTTATGGACTAGCGGGGGGGACGCGGCAAGAGACCCAGTACTTC. Its translation is CASSYGLAGGTRQETQYF.

This sequence joins TRBV3-1 (or the pseudogene TRBV3-2) and TRBJ1-1, with D hard to call. CDR3 length: 14 residues. V was trimmed by 1 base and J by 0 bases, leaving 6 bases between them. The V gene's germline CDR1 is LGHDT and CDR2 YNNKEL (reference sequence). CDR3 in DNA: TGTGCCAGCAGCCAAGGCGGGGTGAACACTGAAGCTTTCTTT. Translating it yields CASSQGGVNTEAFF.

The chain has TRBV9 and TRBJ2-5, with D perhaps TRBD2 (5 bases). The CDR3 has 15 residues. Trimming cost V 4 bases and J 5 bases, with 18 bases left between them. Per germline, CDR1 SGDLS and CDR2 YYNGEE. The CDR3 region is CASSHEDWMAETQYF. In DNA form, the CDR3 reads TGTGCCAGCAGCCACGAGGACTGGATGGCGGAGACCCAGTACTTC.

V is TRBV5-4 and J is TRBJ2-7; D is possibly TRBD2 (5 bases). Germline V CDR1 and CDR2: SGHNT, YYREEE (reference sequence). CDR3 size: 13 residues. The V gene lost 4 bases and the J gene lost 0 bases, with 8 bases spanning the gap. The CDR3 DNA reads as TGTGCCAGCAGCCCGGGATTCTCCTACGAGCAGTACTTC. This encodes CASSPGFSYEQYF.

The chain couples TRBV4-2 to TRBJ2-7, with TRBD1 matching 9 bases. V gave up 1 base and J gave up 0 bases; unmatched junction bases: 1. The germline V gene has CDR1 LGHNA and CDR2 YNFKEQ. CDR3 size: 15 residues. CDR3 loop: CASSQVQGASYEQYF. The CDR3 region has the DNA TGTGCCAGCAGCCAAGTACAGGGGGCCTCCTACGAGCAGTACTTC.

The rearrangement uses TRBV28 and TRBJ2-6; 9 bases are shared with TRBD1. The germline gives CDR1 MDHEN, CDR2 SYDVKM. V trimming: 2 bases; J trimming: 4 bases; junction bases outside the gene matches: 15. This CDR3 comprises 20 residues. The CDR3 is CASSLPSPGQGLVGANVLTF. CDR3 sequence (DNA): TGTGCCAGCAGTTTACCCTCCCCGGGACAGGGTTTGGTGGGGGCCAACGTCCTGACTTTC.

This chain uses TRBV21-1 with TRBJ2-1; no check of the table's D call, TRBD2, against the DNA was made. TRBV21-1 is a pseudogene locus. The CDR3 is made up of 16 amino acids. The DNA for the CDR3 is TGTGCCAGCAGCAAAGGGGCGGAACGGACTCACAATGAGCAGTTCTTC. It is translated as CASSKGAERTHNEQFF.

This chain uses TRBV7-2 with TRBJ1-6; 7 bases line up with TRBD1. This CDR3 has 17 residues. V gave up 5 bases and J gave up 6 bases; unmatched junction bases: 13. Germline V gives CDR1 SGHTA, CDR2 FQGNSA. DNA for the CDR3: TGTGCCAGCAGCCTAAACAGGGGTCCGGTTGGTAATTCACCCCTCCACTTT. Protein product: CASSLNRGPVGNSPLHF.

The chain uses TRBV7-2 and TRBJ2-2; 8 bases are shared with TRBD1. This CDR3 is 15 amino acids long. The V segment lost 5 bases and the J segment 5 bases; nucleotides outside the gene matches: 7. The germline V gene has CDR1 SGHTA and CDR2 FQGNSA. The CDR3 DNA follows: TGTGCCAGCAGCCAGGACAGGGTACCGACCGGGGAGCTGTTTTTT. It yields the protein CASSQDRVPTGELFF.

J is TRBJ1-2 and V is TRBV15, with D unclear. The germline V gene has CDR1 LNHNV and CDR2 YYDKDF (reference sequence). The CDR3 covers 14 residues. Trimming took off 0 bases at V and 4 bases at J, with 9 bases between the two ends. The CDR3 DNA follows: TGTGCCACCAGCAGAGATCGAGAAGTCTATGGCTACACCTTC. As protein: CATSRDREVYGYTF.

CDR3 coding DNA: TGTGCCAGCCTGGATCTGGGAGCGGGAGCCATTTTGGATACGCAGTATTTT. Amino acid sequence: CASLDLGAGAILDTQYF. The gene calls are TRBV11-2 and TRBJ2-3, with 8 nucleotides matching TRBD2. Germline V gene lookup returns CDR1 SGHAT and CDR2 FQNNGV. V lost 8 bases, J lost 6 bases, and 19 bases stayed unmatched. The CDR3 length is 17 residues.

The chain joins TRBV12-3 or TRBV12-4 to TRBJ2-1; the D call may be TRBD1 or TRBD2 (5 bases each). This CDR3 region has 12 residues. V was pared by 5 bases and J by 12 bases, with 14 bases between. The CDR3 DNA reads TGTGCCAGCAGTGGGGACGGGTTTGGGCAGTTCTTC. Amino acid sequence: CASSGDGFGQFF.

V gene TRBV7-8 combines with J gene TRBJ2-5; D is uncertain. The germline V gene encodes CDR1 SGHVS and CDR2 FQNEAQ. The V and J ends lost 8 bases and 2 bases respectively, with 6 bases between them. The CDR3 sequence is 11 residues long. DNA of the CDR3: TGTGCCAGCTCGGAGCAAGAGACCCAGTACTTC. Protein: CASSEQETQYF.

The chain carries TRBV7-2 and TRBJ1-1; D is possibly TRBD1 (5 bases). V was pared by 4 bases and J by 11 bases, with 17 bases between. Germline V gives CDR1 SGHTA, CDR2 FQGNSA. The CDR3 is 13 residues long. The CDR3 loop is CASSSQFGGEAFF. Written as DNA, the CDR3 is TGTGCCAGCAGCTCCCAATTTGGGGGAGAGGCTTTCTTT.

V and J are TRBV10-1 and TRBJ2-1, with 8 bases aligning to TRBD2. Per the germline V gene, CDR1 is WNHNN and CDR2 is SYGVQD (reference sequence). This CDR3 is built from 15 residues. V lost 4 bases to trimming and J lost 6 bases; unmatched junction nucleotides: 8. For the CDR3, the DNA is TGCGCCAGCAGTGGGGGGGGACTAGGCGGCAATGAGCAGTTCTTC. As protein: CASSGGGLGGNEQFF.

The V call is TRBV24-1, the J call TRBJ2-1, with 11 bases fitting TRBD2. Trimming cost V 4 bases and J 2 bases; bases outside gene matches: 12. CDR1 KGHDR and CDR2 SFDVKD come from the germline V gene. The CDR3 is 19 residues long. DNA of the CDR3: TGTGCCACCAGTGACCTAAGACGTAGCGGGAGGGCCCCCTACAATGAGCAGTTCTTC. Protein product: CATSDLRRSGRAPYNEQFF.

This rearrangement joins TRBV5-6 to TRBJ2-4, with D tentatively TRBD1 (6 bases). The V gene lost 4 bases and the J gene lost 8 bases, with 16 bases spanning the gap. The length of the CDR3 is 14 residues. Germline assignment: CDR1 SGHDT and CDR2 YYEEEE. The CDR3 is CASSLLNRDDIQYF. DNA for the CDR3: TGTGCCAGCAGCCTACTGAACAGGGATGACATTCAGTACTTC.

The V and J genes are TRBV18 and TRBJ2-5; D might be TRBD1 or TRBD2, each matching 6 bases. The CDR3 is 13 amino acids. V shed 2 bases and J shed 4 bases, with 8 bases lying between them. From germline, CDR1 is KGHSH and CDR2 LQKENI. The CDR3, as DNA: TGTGCCAGCTCACCAGGAGGGGGAGAGACCCAGTACTTC. Its protein is CASSPGGGETQYF.

The chain's CDR3 is CASSYSGTSGQETQYF. The CDR3, as DNA: TGTGCCAGCAGTTACTCCGGGACTAGCGGGCAAGAGACCCAGTACTTC. The chain uses TRBV6-5 and TRBJ2-5; 12 bases are a match to TRBD2. Germline-derived CDR1 and CDR2 are MNHEY and SVGAGI. The CDR3 has 16 residues. The V and J ends lost 0 bases and 2 bases, in that order; junction bases with no gene match: 1.